The 18 T cell receptor beta chains presented below share a single source sample, sequenced in a study of cytomegalovirus exposure and HLA in healthy donors. The primer mix had 60 Vbeta and 13 Jbeta primers. TCRdb's copy holds only in-frame clones and misses some; the assay was immunoSEQ multiplex PCR. The repertoire holds about 94,000 clones, with under 80% as singletons. Source material: PBMCs. These receptors were taken from a male donor in good health and CMV-seronegative.

The chain joins TRBV18 to TRBJ2-3; weak D call: TRBD1 (7 bases). Trimming removed 6 bases at V and 0 bases at J, with 13 bases between. Germline lookup yields CDR1 KGHSH and CDR2 LQKENI. The CDR3 runs 15 residues. Here the CDR3 DNA reads TGTGCCAGCTCCCGCGGGACAGCTAGCACAGATACGCAGTATTTT. Its protein product is CASSRGTASTDTQYF.

The chain combines TRBV7-8 with TRBJ1-1; D remains unclear. V was cut by 3 bases and J by 1 base, with 6 bases left in between. Per the germline V gene, CDR1 is SGHVS and CDR2 is FQNEAQ. This CDR3 has 13 residues. The CDR3 DNA reads as TGTGCCAGCAGCTTCGGGAGGAACACTGAAGCTTTCTTT. The encoded protein is CASSFGRNTEAFF. Full variable domain (rest looked up from reference TRBV7-8 and TRBJ1-1): GAGVSQSPRYKVAKRGQDVALRCDPISGHVSLFWYQQALGQGPEFLTYFQNEAQLDKSGLPSDRFFAERPEGSVSTLKIQRTQQEDSAVYLCASSFGRNTEAFFGQGTRLTVV.

The rearrangement links TRBV7-2 to TRBJ2-7; D perhaps matches TRBD1 (7 bases). The CDR3 runs 17 residues. Germline assignment: CDR1 SGHTA and CDR2 FQGNSA. Deletions cut 3 bases from V and 0 bases from J, with 18 bases between. Here the CDR3 reads CASSFSGLGQRSYEQYF. DNA for the CDR3: TGTGCCAGCAGCTTTAGCGGCTTGGGACAGCGCTCCTACGAGCAGTACTTC.

The chain links TRBV18 to TRBJ1-1, with D possibly TRBD1 on 6 matching bases. V was clipped by 6 bases and J by 10 bases, with 24 bases between them. Looked up from germline, CDR1 is KGHSH and CDR2 is LQKENI. The CDR3 sequence is 15 residues long. Here the CDR3 reads CASSRTGRKGEIAFF. DNA of the CDR3: TGTGCCAGCTCCCGCACAGGGCGGAAAGGGGAGATAGCTTTCTTT.

The chain uses TRBV6-1 and TRBJ2-3; no reliable D call. Trimming removed 0 bases at V and 2 bases at J, with 9 bases between. The germline gives CDR1 MNHNS, CDR2 SASEGT. This CDR3 is built from 15 residues. CDR3 nucleotide sequence: TGTGCCAGCAGTGAAGCGGCGGCTGTCACAGATACGCAGTATTTT. This translates into CASSEAAAVTDTQYF.

This sequence joins TRBV12-5 and TRBJ1-1; D unclear. This CDR3 has 14 amino acids. Germline assignment: CDR1 LGHNT and CDR2 FRNRAP. Trimming shortened V by 3 bases and J by 4 bases, and 12 bases separated the two germline ends. CDR3 sequence (DNA): TGTGCTAGTGGTTTAGATCCGCCGAGCACTGAAGCTTTCTTT. Translated, it gives CASGLDPPSTEAFF.

The chain carries TRBV28 and TRBJ2-7; weak D call: TRBD1 (6 bases). The germline V gene encodes CDR1 MDHEN and CDR2 SYDVKM. The V end was cut by 1 base, the J end by 1 base, with 8 bases between. CDR3 length: 14 residues. In nucleotides, the CDR3 is TGTGCCAGCAGTTTATTTGGGACATCCTACGAGCAGTACTTC. Residues: CASSLFGTSYEQYF.

The CDR3, as DNA: TGTGCCAGTAGTATCGGACAGGGGGCCTACGAGCAGTACTTC. It is translated as CASSIGQGAYEQYF. V and J are TRBV19 and TRBJ2-7; 10 bases fit TRBD1. Germline V gives CDR1 LNHDA, CDR2 SQIVND (reference sequence). Trimming removed 3 bases from V and 2 bases from J; junction bases left unmatched: 1. This CDR3 is built from 14 residues.

This sequence joins TRBV5-1 and TRBJ2-1; D is perhaps TRBD1 (6 bases). This CDR3 is 13 amino acids long. Per the germline V gene, CDR1 is SGHRS and CDR2 is YFSETQ. V was cut by 4 bases and J by 5 bases, with 10 bases left in between. The CDR3 sequence: CASSHGQNNEQFF. The CDR3 DNA sequence: TGCGCCAGCAGCCACGGACAGAACAATGAGCAGTTCTTC.

Here the CDR3 DNA reads TGTGCCAGCTCACACCAACAGGGAGCTAGCACTGAAGCTTTCTTT. Translating gives CASSHQQGASTEAFF. The rearrangement links TRBV18 to TRBJ1-1; D perhaps matches TRBD1 (6 bases). This CDR3 contains 15 residues. V was cut by 4 bases and J by 4 bases, with 16 bases left in between. Germline CDR1 KGHSH, CDR2 LQKENI.

The V gene is TRBV28, the J gene TRBJ2-5, with 7 bases identical to TRBD2. The DNA matches TRBJ2-7 better at its end, which makes the J call doubtful. The CDR3 length is 11 residues. The V gene's germline CDR1 is MDHEN and CDR2 SYDVKM. The CDR3 region is CASSGGTEQYF. The CDR3 region has the DNA TGTGCCAGCAGCGGGGGGACCGAGCAGTACTTC.

Regarding this clone: The CDR3 end shows no conserved phenylalanine or tryptophan, and so a read error is likely. The chain combines TRBV5-6 with TRBJ2-7; weak D call: TRBD2 (7 bases). From germline, CDR1 is SGHDT and CDR2 YYEEEE. The CDR3 spans 17 residues. Trimming removed 2 bases at V and 5 bases at J, with 23 bases between. The CDR3 nucleotides are TGTGCCAGCAGCTTCGGGTCAGGGGCGGGAGCTAACCACGAGCAGTACCTC. This encodes CASSFGSGAGANHEQYL.

The chain employs TRBV29-1 and TRBJ1-1; 7 positions match TRBD1. Trimming took 4 bases from V and 0 from J; bases not matched to a gene: 14. CDR1 SQVTM and CDR2 ANQGSEA come from the germline V gene. The CDR3 contains 17 residues. For the CDR3, the DNA is TGCAGCGTTGTCGTCTGGCAGGGGGAGCGCTTGAACACTGAAGCTTTCTTT. Amino acid sequence: CSVVVWQGERLNTEAFF.

The chain joins TRBV7-2 to TRBJ2-1; D may be TRBD2 (6 bases). This CDR3 is 14 amino acids long. Between the trimmed V and J ends, which lost 5 bases and 7 bases, there was a span of 15 bases. From germline, CDR1 is SGHTA and CDR2 FQGNSA. Written as DNA, the CDR3 is TGTGCCAGCAGCGTCCCGGGGACTGTAAATGAGCAGTTCTTC. It translates to CASSVPGTVNEQFF.

In the case of this clone: The identical CDR3 is also encoded by other nucleotide sequences in the sample. This sequence joins TRBV18 and TRBJ1-1, with TRBD1 as a possible D gene (5 bases). This CDR3 is 14 amino acids long. The V gene lost 3 bases and the J gene lost 2 bases, with 10 bases spanning the gap. CDR1 is KGHSH, CDR2 LQKENI, per germline. This chain's CDR3 is CASSPAGGNTEAFF. CDR3 bases: TGTGCCAGCTCACCCGCCGGGGGAAACACTGAAGCTTTCTTT.

The J gene is TRBJ2-1, the V gene TRBV9; the match to TRBD1 covers 8 bases. J gave up 6 bases and V 0 bases, and 5 bases lay outside the gene matches. This CDR3 spans 15 amino acids. Germline CDR1 is SGDLS and CDR2 is YYNGEE. The CDR3 coding sequence is TGTGCCAGCAGCGTAGCCCGGGACAGGTCCAATGAGCAGTTCTTC. It specifies CASSVARDRSNEQFF. Full variable domain (outside the CDR3, taken from reference TRBV9 and TRBJ2-1): DSGVTQTPKHLITATGQRVTLRCSPRSGDLSVYWYQQSLDQGLQFLIQYYNGEERAKGNILERFSAQQFPDLHSELNLSSLELGDSALYFCASSVARDRSNEQFFGPGTRLTVL.

The rearrangement joins TRBV4-3 to TRBJ2-7, with D perhaps TRBD1 (5 bases). CDR3 length: 17 amino acids. The V end was cut by 3 bases, the J end by 0 bases, with 18 bases between. Per the germline V gene, CDR1 is LGHNA and CDR2 is YSLEER. The CDR3 region has the DNA TGCGCCAGCAGCCACGCCCAGGGAAGCGCCAGCTCCTACGAGCAGTACTTC. Translation gives CASSHAQGSASSYEQYF.

V usage is TRBV6-5 and J usage is TRBJ2-7; D might be TRBD1 (6 bases). The CDR3 contains 14 residues. Looked up from germline, CDR1 is MNHEY and CDR2 is SVGAGI. Trimming cost V 0 bases and J 0 bases, with 6 bases left between them. In DNA, the CDR3 is TGTGCCAGCAGTTACTCCAGGGGCTCCTACGAGCAGTACTTC. As protein: CASSYSRGSYEQYF.